The 23 T cell receptor beta chains reported below all come from one sample, sequenced in a study of cytomegalovirus exposure and HLA in healthy donors. In the PCR, 60 Vbeta and 13 Jbeta primers were used. The table came from immunoSEQ multiplex PCR; TCRdb's copy has only in-frame clones and leaves some out. The data hold some 100,000 clones, with around 78% observed a single time. The specimen sequenced was PBMCs. The receptors here all came from a woman between 40 and 55 years old in good health and CMV-seropositive.

This rearrangement joins TRBV23-1 to TRBJ2-3; 7 positions agree with TRBD1. TRBV23-1 is an ORF; its function is uncertain. The junction had 5 bases not matched to a gene; V was cut back by 6 bases and J by 2 bases. This CDR3 is 14 amino acids long. The CDR3 loop is CASSLTGNTDTQYF. The DNA for the CDR3 is TGCGCCAGCAGCCTGACAGGGAACACAGATACGCAGTATTTT.

J is TRBJ2-1 and V is TRBV2; possibly TRBD2 for D (13 bases). The germline V gene has CDR1 SNHLY and CDR2 FYNNEI. The V and J ends lost 5 bases and 10 bases respectively, with 42 bases between them. This CDR3 region has 22 residues. CDR3 loop: CASSSGTGGARTSGRGPQEQFF. The CDR3 DNA follows: TGTGCCAGCAGTTCCGGGACAGGGGGCGCTAGGACTAGCGGGAGAGGGCCCCAAGAGCAGTTCTTC.

The V and J genes are TRBV25-1 and TRBJ2-7; 7 bases fit TRBD1. Trimming took 4 bases from V and 3 from J; bases not matched to a gene: 0. CDR1 is MGHDK and CDR2 is SYGVNS in the germline V gene. CDR3 length: 12 amino acids. The CDR3 reads CASSGDSYEQYF. The CDR3 bases are TGTGCCAGCAGTGGGGACAGCTACGAGCAGTACTTC.

The chain uses TRBV4-3 and TRBJ2-7; tentatively, D is TRBD1 (5 bases). CDR3 length: 16 residues. V lost 0 bases, J lost 4 bases, and 16 bases lay in between. Germline values: CDR1 LGHNA, CDR2 YSLEER. CDR3 region: CASSQDSAGPLYEQYF. The DNA of the CDR3 is TGCGCCAGCAGCCAAGATTCGGCAGGGCCTCTTTACGAGCAGTACTTC.

The CDR3 sequence is CASSSNRLAGEQFF. CDR3 DNA sequence: TGTGCCAGCAGCTCAAACCGACTAGCAGGTGAGCAGTTCTTC. The chain is built from TRBV11-2 and TRBJ2-1; TRBD2 matches 7 bases. This CDR3 is built from 14 residues. The trim removed 4 bases at V and 9 bases at J, leaving 9 bases unmatched. The V gene's germline CDR1 is SGHAT and CDR2 FQNNGV.

This clone was recorded a few times. The chain joins TRBV6-5 to TRBJ1-1; 8 bases align to TRBD1. V shed 6 bases, J shed 5 bases, and the junction held 5 bases outside the gene matches. Germline V CDR1 and CDR2: MNHEY, SVGAGI. The CDR3 spans 13 residues. DNA of the CDR3: TGTGCCAGCAGACCAACAGGGGGAACTGAAGCTTTCTTT. Protein sequence: CASRPTGGTEAFF.

A single count supports this clone. The chain employs TRBV7-2 and TRBJ2-7, with D possibly being TRBD2 (6 bases). CDR1 is SGHTA, CDR2 FQGNSA, per germline. The CDR3 runs to 12 residues. V dropped 3 bases and J dropped 7 bases, with 10 bases sitting between them. CDR3 nucleotide sequence: TGTGCCAGCAGCTTGACTAGTTTTGAGCAGTACTTC. It yields the protein CASSLTSFEQYF.

This chain links TRBV28 with TRBJ1-4; D is unresolved. V lost 6 bases and J 4 bases, leaving 6 bases between the germline ends. Per the germline V gene, CDR1 is MDHEN and CDR2 is SYDVKM. There are 12 residues in the CDR3. CDR3 protein: CASSSFNEKLFF. CDR3 DNA: TGTGCCAGCAGCTCTTTTAATGAAAAACTGTTTTTT.

This clone was observed a single time. The rearrangement links TRBV19 to TRBJ2-3; 7 bases align to TRBD1. Germline values: CDR1 LNHDA, CDR2 SQIVND (reference sequence). With 4 bases clipped from V and 6 bases from J, the junction kept 7 bases outside the gene matches. The CDR3 totals 14 residues. CDR3 amino acids: CASSTTGIFDTQYF. The CDR3 nucleotides are TGTGCCAGTAGTACGACAGGGATTTTCGATACGCAGTATTTT.

The gene calls are TRBV6-1 and TRBJ1-1, with 7 bases lining up with TRBD1. CDR1 and CDR2 (germline): MNHNS, SASEGT. The CDR3 is 15 residues long. After removal of 3 bases from V and 3 bases from J, the junction contained 7 bases not matched to a gene. The CDR3 nucleotides are TGTGCCAGCAGTGATATAGGGACAGCGGACACTGAAGCTTTCTTT. It translates to CASSDIGTADTEAFF.

The V gene is TRBV15, the J gene TRBJ2-2; TRBD2 matches at 8 bases. Losses at the gene ends were 8 bases for V and 1 base for J; bases not matched to a gene: 3. This CDR3 comprises 14 residues. Germline values: CDR1 LNHNV, CDR2 YYDKDF (reference sequence). In DNA form, the CDR3 reads TGTGCCACCGTAGCGGGGATGAACACCGGGGAGCTGTTTTTT. It codes for CATVAGMNTGELFF.

This chain links TRBV9 with TRBJ1-1, with no clear D. The CDR3 has 13 amino acids. V was pared by 3 bases and J by 4 bases, with 10 bases between. Germline V CDR1 and CDR2: SGDLS, YYNGEE. CDR3 sequence reads: CASSAWAGTEAFF. For the CDR3, the DNA is TGTGCCAGCAGCGCGTGGGCGGGCACTGAAGCTTTCTTT.

The CDR3 is CASSVERIGETQYF. Here the CDR3 DNA reads TGTGCCAGCAGCGTAGAGAGGATCGGGGAGACCCAGTACTTC. This rearrangement joins TRBV9 to TRBJ2-5; D gene ambiguous. Germline loops: CDR1 SGDLS, CDR2 YYNGEE. The CDR3 contains 14 residues. V was trimmed by 0 bases and J by 5 bases, leaving 11 bases between them.

V usage is TRBV27 and J usage is TRBJ2-5; TRBD2 aligns across 7 bases. J lost 5 bases, V lost 7 bases, and 10 bases had no gene match. Germline CDR1 MNHEY, CDR2 SMNVEV (reference sequence). The CDR3 runs 14 residues. CDR3 DNA: TGTGCCAGCACCCCCTGGGGGAGGGAGGAGACCCAGTACTTC. This sequence encodes CASTPWGREETQYF.

This clone was recorded once. In DNA form, the CDR3 reads TGTGCCAGCCGGGCTAGCGACTCCTACGAGCAGTACTTC. It translates to CASRASDSYEQYF. The genes are TRBV27 and TRBJ2-7; possible D gene TRBD2, 6 bases. This CDR3 comprises 13 residues. Germline V gene sequence: CDR1 MNHEY, CDR2 SMNVEV (reference sequence). V lost 8 bases and J 0 bases, leaving 11 bases between the germline ends.

The chain links TRBV27 to TRBJ2-5, with 8 bases aligning to TRBD1. The CDR3 extends over 13 amino acids. Trimming removed 5 bases from V and 5 bases from J; junction bases left unmatched: 4. CDR1 is MNHEY, CDR2 SMNVEV, per germline (reference sequence). The CDR3 is CASSVRGRETQYF. CDR3 DNA sequence: TGTGCCAGCAGTGTCAGGGGGCGGGAGACCCAGTACTTC.

The chain links TRBV7-2 to TRBJ2-3; 11 nucleotides align to TRBD2. The trim removed 4 bases at V and 2 bases at J, leaving 8 bases unmatched. CDR1 is SGHTA, CDR2 FQGNSA, per germline. The CDR3 loop spans 17 amino acids. CDR3 region: CASSSVAGGPITDTQYF. CDR3 nucleotide sequence: TGTGCCAGCAGCTCGGTAGCGGGAGGGCCGATCACAGATACGCAGTATTTT. The full variable domain, completed using reference TRBV7-2 and TRBJ2-3, is GAGVSQSPSNKVTEKGKDVELRCDPISGHTALYWYRQSLGQGLEFLIYFQGNSAPDKSGLPSDRFSAERTGGSVSTLTIQRTQQEDSAVYLCASSSVAGGPITDTQYFGPGTRLTVL.

This chain connects TRBV2 to TRBJ1-2; 7 positions match TRBD1. In germline, CDR1 is SNHLY, CDR2 FYNNEI. The CDR3 consists of 13 residues. The trim removed 6 bases at V and 4 bases at J, leaving 5 bases unmatched. CDR3 coding DNA: TGTGCCAGCAGGACAGGACAGGCCTATGGCTACACCTTC. This sequence encodes CASRTGQAYGYTF.

The J gene is TRBJ1-2, the V gene TRBV19, with a tentative D call TRBD1 (5 bases). CDR1 LNHDA and CDR2 SQIVND come from the germline V gene (reference sequence). V lost 7 bases and J 4 bases, leaving 13 bases between the germline ends. The CDR3 has 13 amino acids. CDR3 residues: CASTGRVGYGYTF. The CDR3 region has the DNA TGTGCCAGTACCGGCAGGGTGGGCTATGGCTACACCTTC. Together with reference TRBV19 and TRBJ1-2, the CDR3 gives the full variable domain: DGGITQSPKYLFRKEGQNVTLSCEQNLNHDAMYWYRQDPGQGLRLIYYSQIVNDFQKGDIAEGYSVSREKKESFPLTVTSAQKNPTAFYLCASTGRVGYGYTFGSGTRLTVV.

The chain employs TRBV18 and TRBJ1-1, with 7 bases matching TRBD1. With 3 bases clipped from V and 1 base from J, the junction kept 2 bases outside the gene matches. Germline values: CDR1 KGHSH, CDR2 LQKENI. The CDR3 length is 14 residues. CDR3 sequence: CASSPRQGNTEAFF. CDR3 DNA sequence: TGTGCCAGCTCACCGCGACAGGGGAACACTGAAGCTTTCTTT.

J is TRBJ2-7 and V is TRBV5-4; TRBD2 agrees at 12 bases. V shed 0 bases and J 6 bases; nucleotides not matched to a gene: 10. Germline-derived CDR1 and CDR2 are SGHNT and YYREEE (reference sequence). The CDR3 totals 17 residues. The DNA of the CDR3 is TGTGCCAGCAGCTTGGGGTTGACTAGCGGGAGACCAGGCGAGCAGTACTTC. It codes for CASSLGLTSGRPGEQYF. The entire variable domain, with the rest obtained from reference TRBV5-4 and TRBJ2-7, is as follows: ETGVTQSPTHLIKTRGQQVTLRCSSQSGHNTVSWYQQALGQGPQFIFQYYREEENGRGNFPPRFSGLQFPNYSSELNVNALELDDSALYLCASSLGLTSGRPGEQYFGPGTRLTVT.

The rearrangement links TRBV6-5 to TRBJ2-2; D may be TRBD1 (5 bases). V was pared by 7 bases and J by 6 bases, with 15 bases between. Per germline, CDR1 MNHEY and CDR2 SVGAGI. The CDR3 sequence is 14 residues long. Here the CDR3 reads CASKTTVSSGELFF. CDR3 DNA sequence: TGTGCCAGCAAGACGACAGTCTCGTCCGGGGAGCTGTTTTTT.

The chain has TRBV7-9 and TRBJ1-2; TRBD1 aligns across 7 bases. The trim removed 5 bases at V and 6 bases at J, leaving 6 bases unmatched. Germline CDR1 is SEHNR and CDR2 is FQNEAQ (reference sequence). The CDR3 runs to 13 residues. The DNA for the CDR3 is TGTGCCAGCAGCCTTGACAGGGACGATGGCTACACCTTC. Translating gives CASSLDRDDGYTF.